The clone carrying this T cell receptor (beta chain) showed up many times. Germline loops: CDR1 MGHRA, CDR2 YSYEKL. Trimming took 1 base from V and 5 from J, leaving 21 bases between them. The CDR3 contains 17 residues. In TCRdb, the reads were re-called with MiXCR into one record per CDR3 protein. The sample includes almost 500,000 distinct CDR3 sequences, around 11% of them seen just once. The sample is drawn from a study of T cell repertoires in cytomegalovirus infection. The chain joins TRBV4-1 to TRBJ2-7; the D is unclear. The sequencing input was PBMCs. This receptor was taken from a human donor in good health (CMV status not recorded). Some clones in this sample may be carry-over from other donors' samples. The CDR3 is CASSQALNSRIGNEQYF. CDR3 DNA: TGCGCCAGCAGCCAAGCGCTGAATTCAAGGATTGGGAACGAGCAGTACTTC.